The next 19 T cell receptor beta chains were all read from a single sample in a study of beta chain features in type 1 diabetes. The isolated RNA, all of it, was reverse transcribed, so expressed TCRB transcripts were what got sequenced. TCRdb's copy holds only in-frame clones and misses some; the assay was immunoSEQ multiplex PCR. The sample shows over 150,000 clones, roughly 8% of them seen only once. The study, taken as a whole, reports: Among patients with Type 1 diabetes, TCRB CDR3s were moderately but significantly shorter in every one of the four CD4+ subsets.

For these TCRs, the target antigens are not known. Material: central memory CD4+ T cells from blood. These receptors were obtained from a woman aged 18-29 years with type 1 diabetes.

V is TRBV11-3 and J is TRBJ2-3; 9 bases agree with TRBD1. CDR1 SGHNT and CDR2 YENEEA come from the germline V gene. V dropped 5 bases and J dropped 1; count of bases not matched to a gene: 4. CDR3 size: 15 residues. For the CDR3, the DNA is TGTGCCAGCAGCCCGGGACAGGGTCGCACAGATACGCAGTATTTT. This sequence encodes CASSPGQGRTDTQYF.

This clone was detected a few times. V is TRBV4-2 and J is TRBJ2-1; D possibly corresponds to TRBD2 (5 bases). The germline CDR1 and CDR2 sequences are LGHNA and YNFKEQ. The CDR3 is 14 amino acids. V lost 0 bases and J 7 bases, leaving 10 bases between the germline ends. CDR3 DNA sequence: TGTGCCAGCAGCCAAGATGATGGCGGGAATGAGCAGTTCTTC. Translated, it gives CASSQDDGGNEQFF.

This clone was detected a few times. CDR3 protein: CASSLGHGGETQYF. The CDR3 DNA reads as TGTGCCAGCAGCCTCGGGCATGGGGGGGAGACCCAGTACTTC. The V and J genes are TRBV7-2 and TRBJ2-5; D perhaps matches TRBD2 (6 bases). This CDR3 spans 14 amino acids. Germline V gives CDR1 SGHTA, CDR2 FQGNSA. V dropped 5 bases and J dropped 5 bases, with 15 bases sitting between them.

This chain uses TRBV28 with TRBJ1-2; the D is unclear. The V end was cut by 3 bases, the J end by 8 bases, with 13 bases between. Germline assignment: CDR1 MDHEN and CDR2 SYDVKM. CDR3 length: 13 residues. CDR3: CASSLWVEGGYTF. CDR3 in DNA: TGTGCCAGCAGTTTGTGGGTCGAGGGAGGCTACACCTTC.

This clone was recorded a few times. The chain's CDR3 is CASSQRETFLSGANVLTF. In nucleotides, the CDR3 is TGCGCCAGCAGCCAGCGGGAGACTTTCTTATCTGGGGCCAACGTCCTGACTTTC. The V and J genes are TRBV4-1 and TRBJ2-6, with TRBD2 matching 7 bases. The length of the CDR3 is 18 residues. CDR1 MGHRA and CDR2 YSYEKL come from the germline V gene. The V and J ends lost 3 bases and 1 base, in that order; junction bases with no gene match: 9.

This clone has more than one count but fewer than ten. V usage is TRBV6-5 and J usage is TRBJ2-7; TRBD1 agrees at 9 bases. Looked up from germline, CDR1 is MNHEY and CDR2 is SVGAGI. The CDR3 is made up of 15 amino acids. The V gene end was trimmed by 4 bases and the J gene end by 6 bases; junction bases not matched to a gene: 10. CDR3 in DNA: TGTGCCAGCAGTTCTCCGACAGGGGGAAAGGTCGAGCAGTACTTC. This gives the protein CASSSPTGGKVEQYF.

The V call is TRBV30, the J call TRBJ2-5; 12 nucleotides match TRBD2. The germline V gene has CDR1 GTSNPN and CDR2 SVGIG (reference sequence). The CDR3 sequence is 14 residues long. With V trimmed by 1 base and J by 5 bases, 2 bases remained unmatched. CDR3 bases: TGTGCCTGGAGTGAAGGACTAGCGGGGGAGACCCAGTACTTC. Its protein is CAWSEGLAGETQYF.

The chain is built from TRBV7-2 and TRBJ1-5; D remains ambiguous. The length of the CDR3 is 13 residues. The V gene's germline CDR1 is SGHTA and CDR2 FQGNSA. The V end lost 4 bases, the J end lost 11 bases, and 15 bases lay between the germline ends. The CDR3 loop is CASSSARAESQHF. The CDR3, as DNA: TGTGCCAGCAGCTCAGCACGCGCGGAGTCCCAGCATTTT.

This sequence joins TRBV19 and TRBJ1-5; D might be TRBD1 (5 bases). V shed 1 base and J shed 4 bases, with 8 bases lying between them. This CDR3 comprises 14 residues. Germline CDR1 and CDR2: LNHDA and SQIVND (reference sequence). In DNA form, the CDR3 reads TGTGCCAGTAGTATAGGCAAGGGGAATCAGCCCCAGCATTTT. This gives the protein CASSIGKGNQPQHF.

This chain links TRBV19 with TRBJ2-7, with 7 nucleotides matching TRBD2. Looked up from germline, CDR1 is LNHDA and CDR2 is SQIVND (reference sequence). Unmatched junction bases numbered 11, after V lost 5 bases and J lost 4 bases. This CDR3 spans 15 amino acids. The CDR3 protein is CASSRVAGVRYEQYF. Written as DNA, the CDR3 is TGTGCCAGTAGTCGAGTGGCGGGAGTGAGGTACGAGCAGTACTTC.

CDR3 region: CSVEDRGSHEQYF. CDR3 in DNA: TGCAGCGTTGAGGACAGGGGGTCCCACGAGCAGTACTTC. The chain combines TRBV29-1 with TRBJ2-7, with TRBD1 identical over 10 bases. V was pared by 3 bases and J by 5 bases, with 4 bases of the junction left unmatched. This CDR3 is built from 13 residues. The germline CDR1 and CDR2 sequences are SQVTM and ANQGSEA.

This clone was seen repeatedly, ten times or more. The chain uses TRBV5-4 and TRBJ2-3; 7 bases are a match to TRBD2. Germline V CDR1 and CDR2: SGHNT, YYREEE (reference sequence). V trimming: 0 bases; J trimming: 2 bases; junction bases outside the gene matches: 6. The CDR3 is 16 residues long. Here the CDR3 DNA reads TGTGCCAGCAGCTTGGCCCTGGGAGGGGACACAGATACGCAGTATTTT. Its translation: CASSLALGGDTDTQYF.

V and J are TRBV28 and TRBJ2-2; D is unresolved. Trimming cost V 9 bases and J 3 bases, with 11 bases left between them. Germline V CDR1 and CDR2: MDHEN, SYDVKM. The CDR3 loop spans 13 amino acids. In nucleotides, the CDR3 is TGTGCCAGTCGACTCCCTTACACCGGGGAGCTGTTTTTT. Residues: CASRLPYTGELFF. Drawing the rest from reference TRBV28 and TRBJ2-2, the complete variable domain is DVKVTQSSRYLVKRTGEKVFLECVQDMDHENMFWYRQDPGLGLRLIYFSYDVKMKEKGDIPEGYSVSREKKERFSLILESASTNQTSMYLCASRLPYTGELFFGEGSRLTVL.

The chain has TRBV10-3 and TRBJ2-1, with 14 bases matching TRBD2. Looked up from germline, CDR1 is ENHRY and CDR2 is SYGVKD. The CDR3 covers 16 residues. With V trimmed by 7 bases and J by 6 bases, 8 bases remained unmatched. DNA for the CDR3: TGTGCCATCACTCCGGGACTAGCGGGAGCAAGCAATGAGCAGTTCTTC. Protein sequence: CAITPGLAGASNEQFF.

V is TRBV7-8 and J is TRBJ2-7, with 9 positions matching TRBD2. Germline V gene data show CDR1 as SGHVS and CDR2 as FQNEAQ. With 4 bases clipped from V and 4 bases from J, the junction kept 2 bases outside the gene matches. This CDR3 contains 13 residues. The CDR3, as DNA: TGTGCCAGCAGCTCGACTAGCGGATACGAGCAGTACTTC. It yields the protein CASSSTSGYEQYF.

V and J are TRBV7-2 and TRBJ2-5, with 9 positions matching TRBD2. V shed 3 bases and J 5 bases; nucleotides not matched to a gene: 1. This CDR3 is 13 amino acids long. Germline values: CDR1 SGHTA, CDR2 FQGNSA. CDR3 amino acids: CASSFAGGETQYF. The CDR3 region has the DNA TGTGCCAGCAGCTTTGCGGGAGGGGAGACCCAGTACTTC. The full variable domain, its missing parts supplied by reference TRBV7-2 and TRBJ2-5, is GAGVSQSPSNKVTEKGKDVELRCDPISGHTALYWYRQSLGQGLEFLIYFQGNSAPDKSGLPSDRFSAERTGGSVSTLTIQRTQQEDSAVYLCASSFAGGETQYFGPGTRLLVL.

The chain links TRBV29-1 to TRBJ2-6, with D tentatively TRBD1 (6 bases). The V end was cut by 6 bases, the J end by 0 bases, with 9 bases between. Germline CDR1 and CDR2: SQVTM and ANQGSEA. CDR3 length: 14 amino acids. The CDR3 loop is CSVRDNSGANVLTF. The CDR3 DNA reads TGCAGCGTCCGGGACAACTCTGGGGCCAACGTCCTGACTTTC.

This clone was counted only a few times. This chain uses TRBV7-9 with TRBJ2-7; weak D call: TRBD1 (5 bases). CDR1 SEHNR and CDR2 FQNEAQ come from the germline V gene (reference sequence). V lost 5 bases and J lost 6, with 8 bases in between. The CDR3 spans 11 residues. The chain's CDR3 is CASSQGAEQYF. CDR3 bases: TGTGCCAGCAGCCAAGGGGCCGAGCAGTACTTC. Full variable domain (rest looked up from reference TRBV7-9 and TRBJ2-7): DTGVSQNPRHKITKRGQNVTFRCDPISEHNRLYWYRQTLGQGPEFLTYFQNEAQLEKSRLLSDRFSAERPKGSFSTLEIQRTEQGDSAMYLCASSQGAEQYFGPGTRLTVT.

The rearrangement links TRBV2 to TRBJ2-7; D perhaps matches TRBD2 (5 bases). The CDR3 spans 12 residues. V lost 7 bases to trimming and J lost 6 bases, with 13 bases between them. From germline, CDR1 is SNHLY and CDR2 FYNNEI. In nucleotides, the CDR3 is TGTGCCAGCAAGAAAGATGGAGGCGAGCAGTACTTC. Its protein product is CASKKDGGEQYF.